These T cell receptor beta chains were read from a single sample in a study of cytomegalovirus exposure and HLA in healthy donors. Here immunoSEQ multiplex PCR was the method, and the copy in TCRdb shows in-frame clones only, minus some. Of about 140,000 clones detected, 80% appear once; the ten largest clones hold 6.8%. The sample comprised PBMCs. The receptors come from a man aged 35 to 55 in good health and CMV-seropositive. The CDR3 runs from the conserved cysteine through the conserved F or W. The D gene is left open where the match is weak. Only part of the rows carry a size: once, few, many, or a class if the clone is expanded.

cdr3_length j_call clone_size v_call d_call cdr3_nt cdr3_aa
13 TRBJ2-1 - TRBV5-1 TRBD1 TGCGCCAGCAGGGAGACAGGGACCAATGAGCAGTTCTTC CASRETGTNEQFF
14 TRBJ1-1 once TRBV19 TRBD1 TGTGCCAGTAGTATACGGACAGGGTTCACTGAAGCTTTCTTT CASSIRTGFTEAFF
14 TRBJ1-2 - TRBV6-1 - TGTGCCGGGTCAGGGCTCCCCTCAAACTATGGCTACACCTTC CAGSGLPSNYGYTF
19 TRBJ2-6 - TRBV11-2 TRBD1 TGTGCCAGCAGCGCCTTTCCGGGACAGGGGCTCTCTGGGGCCAACGTCCTGACTTTC CASSAFPGQGLSGANVLTF
15 TRBJ2-1 - TRBV19 TRBD1 TGTGCCAGTAGTATTGACAGGGGATTCTACAATGAGCAGTTCTTC CASSIDRGFYNEQFF
16 TRBJ1-6 many TRBV18 - TGTGCCAGCTCACCGTTCCCTGCAGGGGAGCATTCACCCCTCCACTTT CASSPFPAGEHSPLHF
15 TRBJ2-7 - TRBV4-3 - TGCGCCAGCAGCCAAGATAGGGGGTCTTTCTACGAGCAGTACTTC CASSQDRGSFYEQYF
13 TRBJ1-1 - TRBV6-1 - TGTGCCAGCGTATACCAGGGGAACACTGAAGCTTTCTTT CASVYQGNTEAFF
15 TRBJ2-2 - TRBV19 - TGTGCCAGTAGTATTTACCCCGTCCAGGCCGGGGAGCTGTTTTTT CASSIYPVQAGELFF
16 TRBJ2-1 - TRBV4-1 - TGCGCCAGCAGCCCATGGACAGAAATCTCCTACAATGAGCAGTTCTTC CASSPWTEISYNEQFF
23 TRBJ2-7 - TRBV10-1 TRBD2 TGCGCCAGCAGTGAGATTCGCTTGGGCGGTGTAGGACTAGCGGCCTACAATCCCTACGAGCAGTACTTC CASSEIRLGGVGLAAYNPYEQYF
15 TRBJ1-4 - TRBV6-6 - TGTGCCAGCAGTCTCGCGGCTGTCACTAATGAAAAACTGTTTTTT CASSLAAVTNEKLFF
16 TRBJ1-1 few TRBV27 - TGTGCCAGCAGTTTATACCGGGTAGGGGTCGACACTGAAGCTTTCTTT CASSLYRVGVDTEAFF
16 TRBJ2-2 - TRBV21-1 - TGTGCCAGCAGCAAAGCGCGCAGGGAGGGCACCGGGGAGCTGTTTTTT CASSKARREGTGELFF
11 TRBJ1-2 - TRBV6-5 - TGTGCCAGCACCCAGGGTGGCGGCTACACCTTC CASTQGGGYTF
14 TRBJ2-5 - TRBV7-2 - TGTGCCAGCAGCTTAGGAACAGACCAAGAGACCCAGTACTTC CASSLGTDQETQYF
18 TRBJ2-3 - TRBV5-1 TRBD2 TGCGCCAGCAGCCCCCCGGGACTAGCGGGGGGGCGGACAGATACGCAGTATTTT CASSPPGLAGGRTDTQYF
14 TRBJ2-4 - TRBV5-1 TRBD1 TGCGCCAGCAGCTTTGAGACAGGGGAAAACATTCAGTACTTC CASSFETGENIQYF
16 TRBJ2-3 - TRBV18 TRBD2 TGTGCCAGCTCACTCCCGGGACTAGCGGGACCTTTTACGCAGTATTTT CASSLPGLAGPFTQYF
13 TRBJ2-7 - TRBV5-5 - TGTGCCAGCAGTTCAGGTTCCGTCTACGAGCAGTACTTC CASSSGSVYEQYF
17 TRBJ2-1 few TRBV4-3 - TGCGCCAGCAGCCAATCTCTAGGGGTGTCGGTGTACAATGAGCAGTTCTTC CASSQSLGVSVYNEQFF
14 TRBJ2-1 - TRBV7-7 - TGTGCTAGCAGCTTAGGCAGTACCTACAATGAGCAGTTCTTC CASSLGSTYNEQFF
18 TRBJ2-4 - TRBV5-5 TRBD2 TGTGCCAGCAGCTTGGAACCTCGGACTAGCGGGGGAAAAAACATTCAGTACTTC CASSLEPRTSGGKNIQYF
18 TRBJ2-3 - TRBV5-6 TRBD2 TGTGCCAGCAGCTTACTCGGGAGGCCCTTTTCTAGCACAGATACGCAGTATTTT CASSLLGRPFSSTDTQYF
17 TRBJ2-3 few TRBV4-3 - TGCGCCAGCAGCCAAGATCGGCCTAGCGCAGGTGTAGATACGCAGTATTTT CASSQDRPSAGVDTQYF
14 TRBJ1-2 - TRBV18 TRBD1 TGTGCCAGCTCTCCGGGACAGATTAACTATGGCTACACCTTC CASSPGQINYGYTF
14 TRBJ1-2 - TRBV7-2 TRBD1 TGTGCCAGCAGCCCGAGGACAGGGGGCAATGGCTACACCTTC CASSPRTGGNGYTF
15 TRBJ1-2 few TRBV7-9 TRBD1 TGTGCCAGCAGCTTAGTAGTACAGGGGGCGTTGAGCTACACCTTC CASSLVVQGALSYTF
15 TRBJ2-2 - TRBV7-9 TRBD1 TGTGCCAGCAGGCACCGGGACAGGGGGAACGGGGAGCTGTTTTTT CASRHRDRGNGELFF
16 TRBJ2-2 - TRBV2 TRBD1 TGTGCCAGCAGTGTTGGCAGGGGGCGAAGTGCCGGGGAGCTGTTTTTT CASSVGRGRSAGELFF
15 TRBJ2-5 - TRBV29-1 TRBD1 TGCAGCGTTGAACCCGACAGGGGTCGGCAAGAGACCCAGTACTTC CSVEPDRGRQETQYF
13 TRBJ2-5 - TRBV14 - TGTGCCAGCAGCCAGCTAGCCAGGGAGACCCAGTACTTC CASSQLARETQYF
14 TRBJ2-7 many TRBV19 - TGTGCCAGTAGTATCCGGACAGTTTCCTACGAGCAGTACTTC CASSIRTVSYEQYF
14 TRBJ1-2 - TRBV28 TRBD1 TGTGCCAGCAGACCCGTAGGACAGGGACGGGGCTACACCTTC CASRPVGQGRGYTF
12 TRBJ2-1 - TRBV5-1 - TGCGCCAGCAGCTTGGCCGGCAATGAGCAGTTCTTC CASSLAGNEQFF
16 TRBJ2-1 - TRBV7-9 - TGTGCCAGCAGCTTAGTCTTAGGAGGGCAGATCAATGAGCAGTTCTTC CASSLVLGGQINEQFF
15 TRBJ2-2 - TRBV6-5 TRBD1 TGTGCCAGCAGTTATTCCGACAGGGGCACCGGGGAGCTGTTTTTT CASSYSDRGTGELFF
14 TRBJ1-2 few TRBV6-1 TRBD1 TGTGCCAGCAGCGGATGGGGACAGGGTCCTGGCTACACCTTC CASSGWGQGPGYTF
12 TRBJ2-5 few TRBV5-1 - TGCGCCAGCAGCGATCAATCGGGGGCCCAGTACTTC CASSDQSGAQYF
17 TRBJ1-1 - TRBV18 TRBD1 TGTGCCAGCTCACCACAAGTCAGGGGGCACGTTTACACTGAAGCTTTCTTT CASSPQVRGHVYTEAFF
12 TRBJ1-2 - TRBV29-1 - TGCAGCGTTGATTTTCCGCAGGATGGCTACACCTTC CSVDFPQDGYTF
16 TRBJ2-5 - TRBV11-2 - TGTGCCAGCAGCTTAGTCCTGCTAGCACGGCAAGAGACCCAGTACTTC CASSLVLLARQETQYF
16 TRBJ2-7 - TRBV18 TRBD2 TGTGCCAGCTCACCGCCCGAGCGGGGGAGCTCCTACGAGCAGTACTTC CASSPPERGSSYEQYF
15 TRBJ2-2 - TRBV7-8 TRBD2 TGTGCCAGCAGCCGAACCGGGACTAGCGCCGGGGAGCTGTTTTTT CASSRTGTSAGELFF
19 TRBJ2-2 few TRBV5-1 TRBD1 TGCGCCAGCAGCTTGAGGACAGGGGGCTCTGCCCAGCTCACCGGGGAGCTGTTTTTT CASSLRTGGSAQLTGELFF
13 TRBJ2-7 - TRBV11-2 - TGTGCCAGCAGCTTAGACCGGGACTACGAGCAGTACTTC CASSLDRDYEQYF
12 TRBJ1-1 - TRBV7-6 - TGTGCCAGCAGGGGTGGGGAGACTGAAGCTTTCTTT CASRGGETEAFF
12 TRBJ1-2 once TRBV27 - TGTGCCAGCAGCCCCCCCGGGGGGAGCTACACCTTC CASSPPGGSYTF
16 TRBJ2-7 - TRBV28 - TGTGCCAGCAGTTTAACCTCCCGCGGGGAATCCTACGAGCAGTACTTC CASSLTSRGESYEQYF
16 TRBJ2-7 - TRBV4-2 TRBD1 TGTGCCAGCAGCCAAGGGACCGGGACAGGGACCTACGAGCAGTACTTC CASSQGTGTGTYEQYF